This T cell receptor beta chain was retrieved from a study of T cells in Graves' hyperthyroidism and ophthalmopathy. CDR1 is SGHRS, CDR2 YFSETQ, per germline. J gave up 5 bases and V 4 bases, and 12 bases lay outside the gene matches. The CDR3 runs 16 residues. Researchers amplified the TCR beta CDR3 regions from RNA transcripts. The HTBI primer set drove a first-round RT-PCR of the TCR CDR3. TCRdb redid the calling of the multiplex PCR reads with MiXCR, one entry per CDR3 protein. The table shows around 700,000 distinct CDR3 sequences, with over 15% occurring only once. This clonotype occurred a few times. It was uncontrolled infection, other autoimmune disease, pregnancy or lactation that excluded patients.

The receptor comes from a woman aged 45-59 years with Graves' hyperthyroidism that later progressed to Graves' ophthalmopathy. This chain uses TRBV5-1 with TRBJ2-7, with 10 bases aligning to TRBD2. Input material: blood. DNA for the CDR3: TGCGCCAGCAGCCCCCAAGGAGCGGGGGGGCCGGACGAGCAGTACTTC. Its protein is CASSPQGAGGPDEQYF.